A selection of T cell receptor beta chains follows, all from one sample in a study of cytomegalovirus exposure and HLA in healthy donors. Assay used: immunoSEQ multiplex PCR; TCRdb lists only in-frame clones, some missing. This sample contains 170,000 or so clones. The specimen was PBMCs. These receptor sequences come from a man aged 25-45 years in good health and CMV-seronegative. CDR3s include the opening cysteine and the closing phenylalanine or tryptophan.

V gene: TRBV18; J gene: TRBJ2-5; CDR3 protein: CASSPPLSAEETQYF
V gene: TRBV7-9; J gene: TRBJ1-3; CDR3 protein: CASSGEALSGNTIYF
V gene: TRBV6-5; J gene: TRBJ2-2; CDR3 protein: CASSYQGTVDTGELFF
V gene: TRBV7-6; J gene: TRBJ2-1; CDR3 protein: CASSESGRVHNEQFF
V gene: TRBV10-3; J gene: TRBJ2-5; CDR3 protein: CAISWGGVETQYF
V gene: TRBV27; J gene: TRBJ2-7; CDR3 protein: CASSLLGSLTYEQYF
V gene: TRBV11-3; J gene: TRBJ2-5; CDR3 protein: CASRMVWTSGEREETQYF
V gene: TRBV5-1; J gene: TRBJ1-5; CDR3 protein: CASSLDQGGRPQHF
V gene: TRBV4-1; J gene: TRBJ2-7; CDR3 protein: CASSQEGLAGTEQYF
V gene: TRBV5-1; J gene: TRBJ1-1; CDR3 protein: CASSVDRYNTEAFF
V gene: TRBV10-1; J gene: TRBJ2-3; CDR3 protein: CASSESGTWDTQYF
V gene: TRBV2; J gene: TRBJ2-3; CDR3 protein: CASSEAGGDTQYF
V gene: TRBV6-5; J gene: TRBJ1-4; CDR3 protein: CASSATRQGKLFF
V gene: TRBV7-9; J gene: TRBJ1-3; CDR3 protein: CASSPGTGGENTIYF
V gene: TRBV19; J gene: TRBJ2-6; CDR3 protein: CASSSRVSGANVLTF
V gene: TRBV5-4; J gene: TRBJ2-7; CDR3 protein: CASSLAAIGGQGALYF
V gene: TRBV21-1; J gene: TRBJ2-7; CDR3 protein: CASSKRASGRPEPSYEQYF
V gene: TRBV5-1; J gene: TRBJ1-1; CDR3 protein: CASSLTAMNTEAFF
V gene: TRBV5-1; J gene: TRBJ2-3; CDR3 protein: CASSPGLAGADTQYF
V gene: TRBV5-1; J gene: TRBJ2-5; CDR3 protein: CASSRTGGSQETQYF
V gene: TRBV5-1; J gene: TRBJ2-2; CDR3 protein: CASSLSPSGTANTGELFF
V gene: TRBV4-3; J gene: TRBJ1-1; CDR3 protein: CASSRGGRVNTEAFF
V gene: TRBV11-3; J gene: TRBJ2-3; CDR3 protein: CASSLIQGGEGDTQYF
V gene: TRBV10-2; J gene: TRBJ1-5; CDR3 protein: CASSPGTGPNQPQHF
V gene: TRBV12-5; J gene: TRBJ1-2; CDR3 protein: CASGQGNYGYTF
V gene: TRBV7-6; J gene: TRBJ2-3; CDR3 protein: CASSLGFVGTSGVTQYF
V gene: TRBV19; J gene: TRBJ1-5; CDR3 protein: CASRRGGDSNQPQHF
V gene: TRBV11-3; J gene: TRBJ2-7; CDR3 protein: CASSLAQTGPSSYEQYF
V gene: TRBV27; J gene: TRBJ2-7; CDR3 protein: CASSLTSRGFYEQYF
V gene: TRBV19; J gene: TRBJ2-1; CDR3 protein: CASSIPPGQGVYNEQFF
V gene: TRBV1; J gene: TRBJ2-5; CDR3 protein: CTSSPKGPGETQYF
V gene: TRBV2; J gene: TRBJ1-1; CDR3 protein: CATKRQVTEAFF
V gene: TRBV27; J gene: TRBJ1-6; CDR3 protein: CASLGGAGSPLHF
V gene: TRBV6-5; J gene: TRBJ2-2; CDR3 protein: CASRIAGSTGELFF
V gene: TRBV5-8; J gene: TRBJ1-2; CDR3 protein: CASSGDTDLGYTF
V gene: TRBV28; J gene: TRBJ1-2; CDR3 protein: CASSLDWNYGYTF
V gene: TRBV28; J gene: TRBJ2-1; CDR3 protein: CASSLSGTTYNEQFF
V gene: TRBV5-1; J gene: TRBJ2-1; CDR3 protein: CASRLYYNEQFF
V gene: TRBV6-4; J gene: TRBJ2-1; CDR3 protein: CASSEVADSYNEQFF
V gene: TRBV10-3; J gene: TRBJ2-5; CDR3 protein: CAISGIQETQYF
V gene: TRBV2; J gene: TRBJ2-1; CDR3 protein: CASRRTGAYNEQFF
V gene: TRBV19; J gene: TRBJ2-4; CDR3 protein: CASSKRTDLNIQYF
V gene: TRBV5-1; J gene: TRBJ2-3; CDR3 protein: CASSSRAEISTDTQYF
V gene: TRBV7-2; J gene: TRBJ1-5; CDR3 protein: CASSLFPNQPQHF
V gene: TRBV4-3; J gene: TRBJ1-5; CDR3 protein: CASSQEYGADQPQHF
V gene: TRBV29-1; J gene: TRBJ1-4; CDR3 protein: CSVERGDRESEKLFF
V gene: TRBV11-2; J gene: TRBJ2-7; CDR3 protein: CASSPYSGRARSYEQYF
V gene: TRBV27; J gene: TRBJ2-2; CDR3 protein: CASSTRTGSVTGELFF
V gene: TRBV5-1; J gene: TRBJ1-2; CDR3 protein: CASSRGTALDGYTF
V gene: TRBV5-1; J gene: -; CDR3 protein: CASSTLDRGPHEQYF
V gene: TRBV2; J gene: TRBJ2-7; CDR3 protein: CASRGQPYEQYF
V gene: TRBV12-2; J gene: TRBJ2-5; CDR3 protein: CASRLASGGRARYETQYF
V gene: TRBV27; J gene: TRBJ1-5; CDR3 protein: CASSLGGSNQPQHF
V gene: TRBV19; J gene: TRBJ1-1; CDR3 protein: CASNSHWGVTAEAFF
V gene: TRBV10-2; J gene: TRBJ1-4; CDR3 protein: CASLGTGRNEKLFF
V gene: TRBV5-4; J gene: TRBJ2-1; CDR3 protein: CASSDSGLVYNEQFF
V gene: TRBV7-2; J gene: TRBJ2-7; CDR3 protein: CASSLDAQFYEQYF
V gene: TRBV7-6; J gene: TRBJ2-1; CDR3 protein: CASSPLGGLAGGSYNEQFF
V gene: TRBV7-2; J gene: TRBJ1-1; CDR3 protein: CASSSRLTGGLNTEAFF
V gene: TRBV5-1; J gene: TRBJ2-5; CDR3 protein: CASRMGLAGVMETQYF